The entry below gives a single TCR beta chain sequence along with its context. The sample is drawn from a study of technical replicates of blood from a handful of donors. Germline V gene sequence: CDR1 SNHLY, CDR2 FYNNEI. This CDR3 region has 16 residues. V was clipped by 5 bases and J by 4 bases; unmatched bases: 11. Clones were read by immunoSEQ multiplex PCR, and TCRdb kept only the in-frame ones, dropping some. The data show some 71,000 clones, roughly 96% seen once. The sample comprised T cells isolated from PBMCs. The chain employs TRBV2 and TRBJ1-5; TRBD1 matches at 7 bases. This clonotype originated in a human donor in good health. CDR3 loop: CASSMPAGGANQPQHF. In DNA form, the CDR3 reads TGTGCCAGCAGTATGCCCGCAGGGGGAGCAAATCAGCCCCAGCATTTT.